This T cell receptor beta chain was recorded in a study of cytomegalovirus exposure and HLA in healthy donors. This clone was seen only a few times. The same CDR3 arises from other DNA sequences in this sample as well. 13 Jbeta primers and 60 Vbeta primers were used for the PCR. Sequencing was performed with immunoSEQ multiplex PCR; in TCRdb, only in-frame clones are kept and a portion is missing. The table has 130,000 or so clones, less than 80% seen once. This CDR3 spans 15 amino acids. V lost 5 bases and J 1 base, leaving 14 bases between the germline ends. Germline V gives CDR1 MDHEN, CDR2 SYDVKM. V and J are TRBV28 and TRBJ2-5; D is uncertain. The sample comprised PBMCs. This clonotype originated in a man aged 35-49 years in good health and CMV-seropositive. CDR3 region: CASSPTRASQETQYF. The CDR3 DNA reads TGTGCCAGCAGTCCGACTCGTGCTAGCCAAGAGACCCAGTACTTC. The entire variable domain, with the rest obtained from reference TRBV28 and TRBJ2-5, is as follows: DVKVTQSSRYLVKRTGEKVFLECVQDMDHENMFWYRQDPGLGLRLIYFSYDVKMKEKGDIPEGYSVSREKKERFSLILESASTNQTSMYLCASSPTRASQETQYFGPGTRLLVL.